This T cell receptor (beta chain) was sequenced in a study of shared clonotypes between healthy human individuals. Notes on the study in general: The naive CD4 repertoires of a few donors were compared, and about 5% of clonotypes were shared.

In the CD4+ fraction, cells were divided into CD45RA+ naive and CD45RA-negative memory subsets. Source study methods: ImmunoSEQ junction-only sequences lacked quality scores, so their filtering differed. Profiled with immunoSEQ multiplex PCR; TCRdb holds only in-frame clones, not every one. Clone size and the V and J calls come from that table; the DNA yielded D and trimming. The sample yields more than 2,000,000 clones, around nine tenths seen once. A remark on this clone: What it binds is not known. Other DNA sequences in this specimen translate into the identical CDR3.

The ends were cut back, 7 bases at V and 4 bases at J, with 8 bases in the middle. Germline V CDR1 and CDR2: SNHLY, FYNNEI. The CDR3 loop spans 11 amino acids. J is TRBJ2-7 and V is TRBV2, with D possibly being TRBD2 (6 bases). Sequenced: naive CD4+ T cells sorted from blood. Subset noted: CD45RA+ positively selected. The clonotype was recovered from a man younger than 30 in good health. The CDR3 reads CASIGGYEQYF. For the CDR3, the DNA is TGTGCCAGCATTGGGGGGTACGAGCAGTACTTC. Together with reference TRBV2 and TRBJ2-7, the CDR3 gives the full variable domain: EPEVTQTPSHQVTQMGQEVILRCVPISNHLYFYWYRQILGQKVEFLVSFYNNEISEKSEIFDDQFSVERPDGSNFTLKIRSTKLEDSAMYFCASIGGYEQYFGPGTRLTVT.